These 17 T cell receptor beta chains were sequenced from one sample in a study of shared clonotypes between healthy human individuals. Repertoires were generated with immunoSEQ multiplex PCR, while TCRdb's copy carries only in-frame clones and drops some. The sample has about 980,000 clones, approximately 80% seen once; the top ten hold around 1.5%. The material sequenced was memory CD4+ T cells sorted from blood. Specified subset: CD45RA-negative fraction. The receptors here all came from a young man in good health.

This rearrangement joins TRBV20-1 to TRBJ1-2; no clear D gene. Germline assignment: CDR1 DFQATT and CDR2 SNEGSKA (reference sequence). V was pared by 6 bases and J by 7 bases, with 12 bases between. CDR3 length: 11 amino acids. CDR3 sequence: CSAWSAGGYTF. In DNA, the CDR3 is TGCAGTGCCTGGTCCGCGGGTGGCTACACCTTC.

V usage is TRBV2 and J usage is TRBJ1-1; D gene ambiguous. CDR1 and CDR2 (germline): SNHLY, FYNNEI. Trimming left V 8 bases short and J 7 bases short, with 23 bases between. The CDR3 has 15 residues. The CDR3 here is CASLPDHRTFGEAFF. The CDR3 DNA follows: TGTGCCAGCCTACCGGACCACCGAACATTTGGTGAAGCTTTCTTT.

The rearrangement links TRBV29-1 to TRBJ1-1; TRBD1 might be the D (6 bases). This CDR3 is 13 amino acids long. Per the germline V gene, CDR1 is SQVTM and CDR2 is ANQGSEA. Trimming removed 5 bases at V and 4 bases at J, with 14 bases between. CDR3 sequence: CSVRGPRGTEAFF. The CDR3 coding sequence is TGCAGCGTTCGGGGGCCCAGGGGCACTGAAGCTTTCTTT.

This CDR3 reads CASSLVGNVYGYTF. CDR3 nucleotide sequence: TGTGCCAGCAGCTTAGTTGGGAATGTCTATGGCTACACCTTC. The V gene is TRBV5-6, the J gene TRBJ1-2; D call uncertain. Germline values: CDR1 SGHDT, CDR2 YYEEEE. CDR3 length equals 14 residues. Trimming cost V 2 bases and J 4 bases, with 12 bases left between them.

This clone occurred a few times. The chain combines TRBV11-3 with TRBJ1-1, with 10 bases matching TRBD1. J lost 10 bases, V lost 1 base, and 9 bases had no gene match. CDR1 and CDR2 (germline): SGHNT, YENEEA. The CDR3 is made up of 15 amino acids. In DNA, the CDR3 is TGTGCCAGCAGCTTAGTTTTTGGACAGGGGGTCGGAGCTTTCTTT. Amino acid sequence: CASSLVFGQGVGAFF.

V and J are TRBV6-1 and TRBJ1-3; D is perhaps TRBD1 (5 bases). The CDR3 is made up of 14 amino acids. V was trimmed by 6 bases and J by 0 bases, leaving 9 bases between them. CDR1 and CDR2 (germline): MNHNS, SASEGT. Here the CDR3 reads CASRDIRSGNTIYF. The CDR3 DNA reads as TGTGCCAGCAGGGACATTCGCTCTGGAAACACCATATATTTT.

This clone came up a few times. The chain employs TRBV2 and TRBJ1-2; 7 bases are a match to TRBD1. This CDR3 region has 13 residues. CDR1 and CDR2 (germline): SNHLY, FYNNEI. V lost 6 bases and J lost 5; bases outside the gene matches: 6. In DNA form, the CDR3 reads TGTGCCAGCAGAGCACAGGGGAGGTATGGCTACACCTTC. The encoded protein is CASRAQGRYGYTF.

This clone came up many times. Other DNA sequences in this sample translate to the same CDR3. This chain uses TRBV19 with TRBJ2-2, with 7 bases matching TRBD2. The CDR3 length is 15 residues. The V segment lost 4 bases and the J segment 2 bases; nucleotides outside the gene matches: 4. CDR1 is LNHDA and CDR2 is SQIVND in the germline V gene (reference sequence). For the CDR3, the DNA is TGTGCCAGTAGTAGGCAGGGACTAAACACCGGGGAGCTGTTTTTT. Its translation: CASSRQGLNTGELFF.

The V call is TRBV6-1, the J call TRBJ1-3, with unresolved D. Germline V CDR1 and CDR2: MNHNS, SASEGT. The CDR3 consists of 13 residues. The V and J ends lost 6 bases and 0 bases respectively, with 6 bases between them. CDR3 amino acids: CASRLFSGNTIYF. CDR3 nucleotides: TGTGCCAGCAGGCTGTTCTCTGGAAACACCATATATTTT.

CDR3 in amino acids: CASSFRIGADTEAFF. The CDR3 DNA sequence: TGTGCCAGCAGCTTCAGGATTGGGGCGGACACTGAAGCTTTCTTT. This chain uses TRBV5-4 with TRBJ1-1; the D gene is possibly TRBD1 (5 bases). Per germline, CDR1 SGHNT and CDR2 YYREEE (reference sequence). This CDR3 comprises 15 residues. The germline V and J ends were trimmed by 2 bases and 3 bases, with 14 bases remaining between them.

The rearrangement joins TRBV7-9 to TRBJ2-7; tentatively, D is TRBD2 (5 bases). Germline CDR1 is SEHNR and CDR2 is FQNEAQ (reference sequence). The CDR3 consists of 17 residues. V lost 5 bases to trimming and J lost 1 base, with 21 bases between them. CDR3 sequence reads: CASSPKSGSAASYEQYF. The DNA of the CDR3 is TGTGCCAGCAGCCCCAAGTCGGGTAGCGCAGCTTCCTACGAGCAGTACTTC. Together with reference TRBV7-9 and TRBJ2-7, the CDR3 gives the full variable domain: DTGVSQNPRHKITKRGQNVTFRCDPISEHNRLYWYRQTLGQGPEFLTYFQNEAQLEKSRLLSDRFSAERPKGSFSTLEIQRTEQGDSAMYLCASSPKSGSAASYEQYFGPGTRLTVT.

The sample holds one count of this clone. The rearrangement uses TRBV28 and TRBJ2-1, with 12 bases fitting TRBD2. This CDR3 spans 16 amino acids. The germline CDR1 and CDR2 sequences are MDHEN and SYDVKM. V was clipped by 8 bases and J by 1 base; unmatched bases: 6. The CDR3: CASDASGGGSYNEQFF. The CDR3 DNA sequence: TGTGCCAGCGATGCTAGCGGGGGGGGTTCCTACAATGAGCAGTTCTTC.

The chain recombines TRBV7-9 with TRBJ1-2; the match to TRBD1 covers 7 bases. The CDR3 is 14 amino acids. Germline V CDR1 and CDR2: SEHNR, FQNEAQ (reference sequence). The V and J ends lost 5 bases and 7 bases, in that order; junction bases with no gene match: 10. The CDR3 region is CASSGPRQGRGYTF. Written as DNA, the CDR3 is TGTGCCAGCAGCGGACCACGACAGGGACGTGGCTACACCTTC.

The chain couples TRBV6-1 to TRBJ2-3; a possible D gene is TRBD2 (5 bases). This CDR3 comprises 14 residues. V was shortened by 2 bases and J by 8 bases, with 14 bases between the two germline ends. Germline assignment: CDR1 MNHNS and CDR2 SASEGT. CDR3 sequence: CASSERTAVGTQYF. CDR3 DNA: TGTGCCAGCAGTGAACGGACTGCGGTCGGTACGCAGTATTTT.

This chain uses TRBV5-5 with TRBJ1-4; the match to TRBD1 covers 10 bases. The CDR3 is 16 amino acids. In germline, CDR1 is SGHKS, CDR2 YYEKEE (reference sequence). J was trimmed by 3 bases and V by 3 bases; bases with no gene match: 5. In nucleotides, the CDR3 is TGTGCCAGCAGCTGGGGACAGGGGATGGCTAATGAAAAACTGTTTTTT. It yields the protein CASSWGQGMANEKLFF.

The chain links TRBV5-1 to TRBJ2-2, with D possibly called TRBD1 or TRBD2 (5 bases each). Germline-derived CDR1 and CDR2 are SGHRS and YFSETQ. Trimming took off 5 bases at V and 2 bases at J, with 13 bases between the two ends. CDR3 length equals 15 residues. CDR3 DNA sequence: TGCGCCAGCAGAGGCGGGCAGGGTAACACCGGGGAGCTGTTTTTT. Encoded protein: CASRGGQGNTGELFF.

This clone was seen repeatedly, ten times or more. Other DNA sequences in the same sample also yield this CDR3. V usage is TRBV9 and J usage is TRBJ2-3, with D possibly being TRBD2 (6 bases). V dropped 0 bases and J dropped 3 bases, with 11 bases sitting between them. The CDR3 has 15 residues. Germline V gives CDR1 SGDLS, CDR2 YYNGEE. The CDR3 region is CASSVGLARTDTQYF. DNA of the CDR3: TGTGCCAGCAGCGTAGGGCTAGCGAGGACAGATACGCAGTATTTT.